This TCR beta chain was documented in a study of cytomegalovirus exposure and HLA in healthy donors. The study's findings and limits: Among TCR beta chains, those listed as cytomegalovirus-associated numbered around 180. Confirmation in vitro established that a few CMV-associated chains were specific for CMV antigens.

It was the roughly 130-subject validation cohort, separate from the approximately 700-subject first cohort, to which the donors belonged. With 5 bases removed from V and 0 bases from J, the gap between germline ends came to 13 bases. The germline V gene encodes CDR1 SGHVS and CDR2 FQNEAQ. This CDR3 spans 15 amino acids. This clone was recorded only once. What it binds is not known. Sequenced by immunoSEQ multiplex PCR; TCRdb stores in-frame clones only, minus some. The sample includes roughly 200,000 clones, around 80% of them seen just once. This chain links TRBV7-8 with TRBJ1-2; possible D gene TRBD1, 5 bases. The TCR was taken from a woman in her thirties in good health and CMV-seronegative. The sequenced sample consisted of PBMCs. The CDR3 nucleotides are TGTGCCAGCAGCAAGGGGAGGGTAACTAACTATGGCTACACCTTC. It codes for CASSKGRVTNYGYTF. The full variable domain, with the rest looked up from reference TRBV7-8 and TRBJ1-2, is GAGVSQSPRYKVAKRGQDVALRCDPISGHVSLFWYQQALGQGPEFLTYFQNEAQLDKSGLPSDRFFAERPEGSVSTLKIQRTQQEDSAVYLCASSKGRVTNYGYTFGSGTRLTVV.